A selection of T cell receptor beta chains follows, all from one sample in a study of control samples from healthy donors and cancer patients. Clones were read by immunoSEQ multiplex PCR, and TCRdb kept only the in-frame ones, dropping some. The sample lists 150,000 to 200,000 clones; almost 90% were seen once. Material for sequencing was blood. The source is a man aged 18 to 30 in good health. CDR3s include the opening cysteine and the closing phenylalanine or tryptophan. The D gene is left open where the match is weak.

CDR3 protein	CDR3 DNA	D gene	V gene	J gene
CASSLTGENEQYF	TGTGCCAGCAGTTTGACAGGGGAGAACGAGCAGTACTTC	TRBD1	TRBV28	TRBJ2-7
CASSRGLAGGDTGELFF	TGCGCCAGCAGCCGAGGACTAGCGGGGGGGGACACCGGGGAGCTGTTTTTT	TRBD2	TRBV4-3	TRBJ2-2
CASSLWGNQPQHF	TGTGCCAGCAGTTTATGGGGGAATCAGCCCCAGCATTTT	NA	TRBV28	TRBJ1-5
CASSQDVGPETQYF	TGTGCCAGCAGCCAAGATGTTGGCCCGGAGACCCAGTACTTC	NA	TRBV4-2	TRBJ2-5
CASSLWGEGGKNTEAFF	TGTGCCAGCAGTTTGTGGGGGGAAGGCGGGAAGAACACTGAAGCTTTCTTT	NA	TRBV28	TRBJ1-1
CASSQDLVTGELFF	TGTGCCAGCAGCCAAGATTTGGTCACCGGGGAGCTGTTTTTT	NA	TRBV3-1/TRBV3-2	TRBJ2-2
CASSYAGPTNYGYTF	TGTGCCAGCAGTTACGCAGGGCCTACTAACTATGGCTACACCTTC	NA	TRBV6-6	TRBJ1-2
CASSLSGEGQPQHF	TGTGCCAGCAGTTTATCAGGGGAGGGTCAGCCCCAGCATTTT	NA	TRBV27	TRBJ1-5
CASSITGPRTDTQYF	TGTGCCAGCAGCATTACGGGACCGCGCACAGATACGCAGTATTTT	NA	TRBV5-5	TRBJ2-3
CADDPSPLHF	TGTGCCGACGACCCGTCACCCCTCCACTTT	NA	TRBV12-3/TRBV12-4	TRBJ1-6
CASSLRLDGPPAEKLFF	TGTGCCAGCAGCCTCCGCTTGGACGGACCCCCGGCTGAAAAACTGTTTTTT	NA	TRBV11-3	TRBJ1-4
CASSDWGDRVQPDTQYF	TGTGCCAGCAGTGACTGGGGGGACAGGGTTCAGCCAGATACGCAGTATTTT	TRBD1	TRBV6-4	TRBJ2-3
CASSLGSNQPQHF	TGTGCCAGCAGCTTAGGTAGCAATCAGCCCCAGCATTTT	NA	TRBV13	TRBJ1-5
CASSHTDRGEKLFF	TGTGCCAGCAGTCACACAGATAGGGGTGAAAAACTGTTTTTT	NA	TRBV28	TRBJ1-4
CASSQTRGLADTQYF	TGTGCCAGCAGCCAAACGAGGGGGCTTGCAGATACGCAGTATTTT	TRBD1	TRBV3-1/TRBV3-2	TRBJ2-3